The 4 T cell receptor beta chains in this list originate from one sample, sequenced in a study of response to subunit inactivated influenza vaccine. MiXCR, run by TCRdb on the RT-PCR reads, gives a single entry per CDR3 protein. Among about half a million distinct CDR3 sequences listed, 9.5% to 13% were seen once. The material was PBMCs from blood, obtained roughly 47 days after vaccination. These receptors came from a man in his fifties or sixties who received an inactivated influenza vaccine.

Concerning this clonotype itself: Likely a read error: the CDR3 ends without its conserved phenylalanine or tryptophan. The chain combines TRBV7-7 with TRBJ2-7, with TRBD2 as a possible D gene (6 bases). This CDR3 is 15 amino acids long. From germline, CDR1 is SSHAT and CDR2 FNYEAQ (reference sequence). DNA for the CDR3: TGTGCTAGCAGCTTAGGTCCTCGCGGGGCCTACGAGCAGTACATC. Protein product: CASSLGPRGAYEQYI.

The V gene is TRBV2, the J gene TRBJ2-3; 8 positions match TRBD1. This CDR3 is 13 amino acids long. CDR1 and CDR2 from the germline V gene are SNHLY and FYNNEI. V lost 6 bases and J lost 13; bases outside the gene matches: 12. The CDR3 reads CASRPMWTGFKYF. The CDR3 coding sequence is TGTGCCAGCAGACCCATGTGGACAGGGTTCAAGTATTTT.

This clonotype appeared a few times. V and J are TRBV5-1 and TRBJ2-7; D possibly matches TRBD1 or TRBD2 (5 bases each). The CDR3 is 16 amino acids. Germline V gene lookup returns CDR1 SGHRS and CDR2 YFSETQ. Between the trimmed V and J ends, which lost 3 bases and 2 bases, there was a span of 18 bases. The CDR3 nucleotides are TGCGCCAGCAGCTCGTCCGGGACCCCTTACGCCTACGAGCAGTACTTC. Protein: CASSSSGTPYAYEQYF.

This clonotype was seen ten or more times. The rearrangement joins TRBV29-1 to TRBJ2-7; D might be TRBD2 (5 bases). Germline V lookup: CDR1 SQVTM, CDR2 ANQGSEA. This CDR3 has 11 residues. V was clipped by 7 bases and J by 3 bases, with 10 bases between them. CDR3 residues: CSGTRGYEQYF. The CDR3, as DNA: TGCAGCGGAACCCGGGGCTACGAGCAGTACTTC.